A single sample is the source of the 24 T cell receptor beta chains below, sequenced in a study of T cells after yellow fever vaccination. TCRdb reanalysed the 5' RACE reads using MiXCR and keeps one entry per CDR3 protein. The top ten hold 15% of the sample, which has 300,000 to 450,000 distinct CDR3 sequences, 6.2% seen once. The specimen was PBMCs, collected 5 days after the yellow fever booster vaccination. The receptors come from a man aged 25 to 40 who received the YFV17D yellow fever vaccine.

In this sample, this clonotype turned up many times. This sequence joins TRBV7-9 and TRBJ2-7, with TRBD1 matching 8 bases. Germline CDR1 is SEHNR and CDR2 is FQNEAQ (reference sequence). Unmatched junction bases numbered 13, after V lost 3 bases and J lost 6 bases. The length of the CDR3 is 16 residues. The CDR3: CASSFILGQGGTEQYF. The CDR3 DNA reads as TGTGCCAGCAGCTTTATACTAGGACAGGGAGGAACCGAGCAGTACTTC.

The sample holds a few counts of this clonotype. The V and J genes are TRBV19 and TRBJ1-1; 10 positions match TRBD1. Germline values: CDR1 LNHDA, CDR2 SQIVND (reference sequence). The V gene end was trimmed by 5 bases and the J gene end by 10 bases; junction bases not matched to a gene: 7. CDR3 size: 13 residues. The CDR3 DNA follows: TGTGCCAGTAGTCGAGACAGGGGGCCGGGAGCTTTCTTT. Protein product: CASSRDRGPGAFF.

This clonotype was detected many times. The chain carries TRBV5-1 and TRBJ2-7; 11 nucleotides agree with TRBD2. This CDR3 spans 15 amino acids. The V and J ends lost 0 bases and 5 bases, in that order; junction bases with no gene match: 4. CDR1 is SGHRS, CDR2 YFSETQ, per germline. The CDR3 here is CASSLAVAGGNEQYF. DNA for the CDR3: TGCGCCAGCAGCTTGGCTGTAGCGGGAGGGAACGAGCAGTACTTC.

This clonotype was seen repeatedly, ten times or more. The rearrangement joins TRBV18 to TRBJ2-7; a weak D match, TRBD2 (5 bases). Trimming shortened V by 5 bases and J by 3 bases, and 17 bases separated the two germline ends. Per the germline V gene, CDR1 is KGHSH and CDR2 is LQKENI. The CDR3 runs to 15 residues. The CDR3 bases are TGTGCCAGCTCATCAACCCCGGGGAGCGGCTACGAGCAGTACTTC. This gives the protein CASSSTPGSGYEQYF.

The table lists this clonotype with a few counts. The CDR3 DNA follows: TGTGCCAGTACTCTGACAGGGGGAGGGCAGCCCCAGCATTTT. It encodes CASTLTGGGQPQHF. This sequence joins TRBV19 and TRBJ1-5; 9 positions match TRBD1. This CDR3 comprises 14 residues. Trimming removed 7 bases from V and 7 bases from J; junction bases left unmatched: 8. CDR1 is LNHDA and CDR2 is SQIVND in the germline V gene (reference sequence).

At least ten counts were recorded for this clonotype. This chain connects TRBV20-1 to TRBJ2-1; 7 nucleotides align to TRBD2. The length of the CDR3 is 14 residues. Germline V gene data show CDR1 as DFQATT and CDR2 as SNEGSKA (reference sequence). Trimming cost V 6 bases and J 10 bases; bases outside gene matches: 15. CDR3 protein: CSAIKGLDVLEQFF. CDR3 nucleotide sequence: TGCAGTGCCATTAAAGGACTAGATGTCCTCGAGCAGTTCTTC.

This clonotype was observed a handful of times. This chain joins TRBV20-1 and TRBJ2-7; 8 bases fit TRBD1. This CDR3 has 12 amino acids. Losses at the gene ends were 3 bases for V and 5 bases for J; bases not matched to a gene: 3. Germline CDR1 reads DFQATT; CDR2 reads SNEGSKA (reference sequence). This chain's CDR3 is CSASRGQDEQYF. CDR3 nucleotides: TGCAGTGCTAGCAGGGGGCAGGACGAGCAGTACTTC.

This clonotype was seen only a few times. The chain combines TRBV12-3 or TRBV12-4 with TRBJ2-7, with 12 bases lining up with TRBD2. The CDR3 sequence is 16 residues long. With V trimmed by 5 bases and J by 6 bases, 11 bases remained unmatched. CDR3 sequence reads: CASSPPGLAGKGEQYF. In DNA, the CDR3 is TGTGCCAGCAGTCCCCCGGGACTAGCGGGTAAGGGCGAGCAGTACTTC.

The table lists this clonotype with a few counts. The CDR3 DNA is TGTGCCAGCTCACTCATTTCGACTAGCGGGAGAGAGACCCAGTACTTC. This codes for CASSLISTSGRETQYF. V usage is TRBV18 and J usage is TRBJ2-5, with 12 bases matching TRBD2. The CDR3 has 16 amino acids. Germline V lookup: CDR1 KGHSH, CDR2 LQKENI. The V gene end was trimmed by 4 bases and the J gene end by 4 bases; junction bases not matched to a gene: 7.

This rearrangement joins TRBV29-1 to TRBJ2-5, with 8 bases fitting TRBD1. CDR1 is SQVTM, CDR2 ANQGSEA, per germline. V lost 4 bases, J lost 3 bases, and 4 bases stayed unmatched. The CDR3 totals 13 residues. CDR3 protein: CSVAGGAKETQYF. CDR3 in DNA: TGCAGCGTTGCAGGGGGCGCAAAAGAGACCCAGTACTTC.

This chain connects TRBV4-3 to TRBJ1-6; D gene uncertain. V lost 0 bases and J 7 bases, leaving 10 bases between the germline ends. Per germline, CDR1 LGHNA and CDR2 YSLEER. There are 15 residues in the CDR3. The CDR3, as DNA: TGCGCCAGCAGCCAAGACGCAGCGCCCAATTCACCCCTCCACTTT. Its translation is CASSQDAAPNSPLHF.

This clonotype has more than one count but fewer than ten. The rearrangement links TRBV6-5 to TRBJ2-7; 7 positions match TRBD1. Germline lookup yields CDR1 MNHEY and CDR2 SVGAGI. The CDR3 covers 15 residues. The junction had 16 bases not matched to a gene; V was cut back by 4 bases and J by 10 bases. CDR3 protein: CASSLTGPGQAEQYF. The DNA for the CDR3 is TGTGCCAGCAGTTTAACGGGCCCCGGACAGGCAGAACAGTACTTC.

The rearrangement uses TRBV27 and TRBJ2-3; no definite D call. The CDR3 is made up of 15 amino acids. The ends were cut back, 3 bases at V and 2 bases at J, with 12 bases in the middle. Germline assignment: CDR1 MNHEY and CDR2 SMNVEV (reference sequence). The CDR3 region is CASSFTGLTTDTQYF. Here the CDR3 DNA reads TGTGCCAGCAGTTTTACGGGTCTAACCACAGATACGCAGTATTTT.

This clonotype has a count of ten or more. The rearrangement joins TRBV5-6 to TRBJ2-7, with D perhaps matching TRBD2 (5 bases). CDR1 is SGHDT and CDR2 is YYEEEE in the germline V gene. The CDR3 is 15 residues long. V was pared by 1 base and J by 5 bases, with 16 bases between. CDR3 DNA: TGTGCCAGCAGCTTGTTGACATCAATCGGGGACGAGCAGTACTTC. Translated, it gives CASSLLTSIGDEQYF.

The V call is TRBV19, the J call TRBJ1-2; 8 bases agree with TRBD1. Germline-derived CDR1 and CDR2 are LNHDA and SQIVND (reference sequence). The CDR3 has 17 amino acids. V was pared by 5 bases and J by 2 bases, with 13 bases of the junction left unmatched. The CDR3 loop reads CASSQEPGRGRNYGYTF. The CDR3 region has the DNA TGTGCCAGTAGTCAAGAACCGGGCAGGGGGCGAAACTATGGCTACACCTTC.

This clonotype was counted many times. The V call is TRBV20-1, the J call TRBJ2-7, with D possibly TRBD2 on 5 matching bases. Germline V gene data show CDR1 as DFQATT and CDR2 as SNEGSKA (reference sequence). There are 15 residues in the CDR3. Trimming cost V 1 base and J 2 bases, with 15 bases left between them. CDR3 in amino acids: CSARAASAAPYEQYF. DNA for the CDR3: TGCAGTGCTAGAGCGGCCTCAGCGGCCCCCTACGAGCAGTACTTC.

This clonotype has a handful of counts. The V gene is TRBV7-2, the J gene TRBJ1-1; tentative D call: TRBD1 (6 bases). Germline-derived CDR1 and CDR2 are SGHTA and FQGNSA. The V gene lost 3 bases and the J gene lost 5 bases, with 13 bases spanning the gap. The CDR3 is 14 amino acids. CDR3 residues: CASSLGGWRTEAFF. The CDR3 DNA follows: TGTGCCAGCAGCTTGGGGGGCTGGCGGACTGAAGCTTTCTTT. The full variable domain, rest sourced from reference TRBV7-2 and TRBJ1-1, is GAGVSQSPSNKVTEKGKDVELRCDPISGHTALYWYRQSLGQGLEFLIYFQGNSAPDKSGLPSDRFSAERTGGSVSTLTIQRTQQEDSAVYLCASSLGGWRTEAFFGQGTRLTVV.

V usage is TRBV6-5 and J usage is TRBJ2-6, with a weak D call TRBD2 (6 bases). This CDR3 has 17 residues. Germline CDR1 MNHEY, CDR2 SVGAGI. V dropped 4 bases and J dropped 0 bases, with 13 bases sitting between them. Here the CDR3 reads CASSWGGILSGANVLTF. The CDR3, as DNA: TGTGCCAGCAGTTGGGGCGGGATCCTCTCTGGGGCCAACGTCCTGACTTTC.

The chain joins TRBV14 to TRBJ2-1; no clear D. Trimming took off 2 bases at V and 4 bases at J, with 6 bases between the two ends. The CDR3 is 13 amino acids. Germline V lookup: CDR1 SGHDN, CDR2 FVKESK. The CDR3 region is CASSQNSYNEQFF. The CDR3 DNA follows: TGTGCCAGCAGCCAAAACAGTTACAATGAGCAGTTCTTC.

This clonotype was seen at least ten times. The CDR3 region has the DNA TGCGCCAGCAGCTTGACACAGTACAATGAGCAGTTCTTC. Amino acid sequence: CASSLTQYNEQFF. The chain couples TRBV5-1 to TRBJ2-1; no clear D. The CDR3 totals 13 residues. Deletions cut 1 base from V and 4 bases from J, with 6 bases between. Germline assignment: CDR1 SGHRS and CDR2 YFSETQ.

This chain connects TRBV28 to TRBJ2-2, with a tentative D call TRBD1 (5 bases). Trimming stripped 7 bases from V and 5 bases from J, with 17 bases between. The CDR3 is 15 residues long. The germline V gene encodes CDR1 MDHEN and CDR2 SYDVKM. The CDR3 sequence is CASTLGLWQTGELFF. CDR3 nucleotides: TGTGCCAGCACTTTGGGGCTGTGGCAGACCGGGGAGCTGTTTTTT. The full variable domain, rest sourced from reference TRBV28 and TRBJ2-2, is DVKVTQSSRYLVKRTGEKVFLECVQDMDHENMFWYRQDPGLGLRLIYFSYDVKMKEKGDIPEGYSVSREKKERFSLILESASTNQTSMYLCASTLGLWQTGELFFGEGSRLTVL.

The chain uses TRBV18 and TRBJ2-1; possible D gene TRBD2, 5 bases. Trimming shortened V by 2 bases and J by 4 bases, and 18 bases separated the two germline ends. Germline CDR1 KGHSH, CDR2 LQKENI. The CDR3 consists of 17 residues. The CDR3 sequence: CASSPSRGSERYNEQFF. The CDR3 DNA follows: TGTGCCAGCTCACCATCCCGAGGGTCGGAAAGGTACAATGAGCAGTTCTTC.

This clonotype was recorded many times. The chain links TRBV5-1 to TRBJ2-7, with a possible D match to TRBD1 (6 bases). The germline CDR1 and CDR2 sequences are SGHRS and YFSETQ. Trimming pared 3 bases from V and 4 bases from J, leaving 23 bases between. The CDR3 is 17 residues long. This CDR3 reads CASSSTSPGHRQYEQYF. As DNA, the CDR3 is TGCGCCAGCAGCTCGACATCTCCGGGACACCGTCAGTACGAGCAGTACTTC.

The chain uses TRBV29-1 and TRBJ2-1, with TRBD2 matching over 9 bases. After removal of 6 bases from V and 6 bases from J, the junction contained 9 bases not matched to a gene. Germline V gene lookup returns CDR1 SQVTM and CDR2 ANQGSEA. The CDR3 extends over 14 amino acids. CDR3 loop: CSVEIAGVPNEQFF. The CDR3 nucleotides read TGCAGCGTCGAAATAGCGGGAGTCCCCAATGAGCAGTTCTTC.